These 16 T cell receptor beta chains originate from one sample sequenced in a study of CD8 T cells in ankylosing spondylitis. These TCRs are of unknown antigen specificity. One entry per CDR3 protein, called by TCRdb with MiXCR from the 5' RACE reads. The sample yields about 700,000 distinct CDR3 sequences, 15% to 20% seen once. Study-level results: Among TCR beta sequences, a motif of about 8 highly homologous variants appeared characteristic of ankylosing spondylitis blood.

The sequenced sample consisted of blood, either unsorted or a sorted T cell fraction (not recorded which). These receptors all stem from a male donor with ankylosing spondylitis.

This clonotype was observed a handful of times. The J gene is TRBJ1-2, the V gene TRBV5-6; weak D call: TRBD1 (6 bases). The V and J ends lost 4 bases and 3 bases respectively, with 28 bases between them. Germline CDR1 reads SGHDT; CDR2 reads YYEEEE. This CDR3 comprises 19 residues. The CDR3 here is CASSTSHIQQGRLDYGYTF. The CDR3 nucleotides are TGTGCCAGCAGCACATCGCACATCCAACAGGGAAGGCTTGACTATGGCTACACCTTC.

This rearrangement joins TRBV6-5 to TRBJ1-1; possible D gene TRBD1, 5 bases. Germline V CDR1 and CDR2: MNHEY, SVGAGI. V lost 2 bases, J lost 7 bases, and 14 bases lay in between. The CDR3 length is 14 residues. The CDR3 sequence is CASSYGGKQNEAFF. The CDR3 DNA is TGTGCCAGCAGTTACGGGGGAAAACAAAATGAAGCTTTCTTT.

In this sample, this clonotype turned up a few times. The CDR3 loop is CATSDDSGRGNTGELFF. The DNA for the CDR3 is TGTGCCACCAGTGATGATAGCGGGAGGGGGAACACCGGGGAGCTGTTTTTT. The rearrangement links TRBV24-1 to TRBJ2-2; 11 bases fit TRBD2. The V gene end was trimmed by 3 bases and the J gene end by 1 base; junction bases not matched to a gene: 3. The CDR3 runs to 17 residues. The germline CDR1 and CDR2 sequences are KGHDR and SFDVKD.

This clonotype was counted between two and nine times. V gene TRBV5-1 combines with J gene TRBJ2-1; tentatively, D is TRBD1 (6 bases). Germline V lookup: CDR1 SGHRS, CDR2 YFSETQ. CDR3 length: 15 amino acids. With 3 bases removed from V and 2 bases from J, the gap between germline ends came to 12 bases. CDR3 coding DNA: TGCGCCAGCAGCTCGGGACACACGACCTACAATGAGCAGTTCTTC. This gives the protein CASSSGHTTYNEQFF. Full variable domain (outside the CDR3, taken from reference TRBV5-1 and TRBJ2-1): KAGVTQTPRYLIKTRGQQVTLSCSPISGHRSVSWYQQTPGQGLQFLFEYFSETQRNKGNFPGRFSGRQFSNSRSEMNVSTLELGDSALYLCASSSGHTTYNEQFFGPGTRLTVL.

This clonotype was seen a few times. V and J are TRBV6-1 and TRBJ2-5, with 11 bases lining up with TRBD2. The V gene end was trimmed by 6 bases and the J gene end by 7 bases; junction bases not matched to a gene: 7. Germline V gene sequence: CDR1 MNHNS, CDR2 SASEGT. The length of the CDR3 is 14 residues. CDR3: CASRPLAGVGTQYF. CDR3 in DNA: TGTGCCAGCAGACCACTAGCGGGAGTCGGGACCCAGTACTTC.

This clonotype came up a few times. This chain joins TRBV6-1 and TRBJ2-5; TRBD2 agrees at 14 bases. Germline V lookup: CDR1 MNHNS, CDR2 SASEGT. The V and J ends lost 8 bases and 2 bases, in that order; junction bases with no gene match: 16. CDR3 size: 19 residues. The CDR3 nucleotides read TGTGCCAGCGACCCGGCACCCGGGACTAGCGGGGGAGCGCAAGAGACCCAGTACTTC. Translation: CASDPAPGTSGGAQETQYF.

This clonotype showed up just a few times. This chain connects TRBV29-1 to TRBJ2-7, with 10 bases lining up with TRBD2. The germline V gene encodes CDR1 SQVTM and CDR2 ANQGSEA. This CDR3 contains 15 residues. V lost 0 bases to trimming and J lost 3 bases; unmatched junction nucleotides: 5. The chain's CDR3 is CSVEDRAGGSYEQYF. CDR3 in DNA: TGCAGCGTTGAAGATCGAGCGGGAGGGAGCTACGAGCAGTACTTC.

This clonotype was found a few times. The chain uses TRBV7-9 and TRBJ2-7; tentatively, D is TRBD1 (5 bases). V was trimmed by 0 bases and J by 5 bases, leaving 14 bases between them. This CDR3 is 15 amino acids long. CDR1 is SEHNR, CDR2 FQNEAQ, per germline (reference sequence). CDR3 loop: CASSLAQGRMDEQYF. The DNA for the CDR3 is TGTGCCAGCAGCTTAGCGCAGGGCCGTATGGACGAGCAGTACTTC.

This rearrangement joins TRBV6-1 to TRBJ1-5; D not certain. The V gene lost 3 bases and the J gene lost 5 bases, with 14 bases spanning the gap. The length of the CDR3 is 15 residues. Germline V gene lookup returns CDR1 MNHNS and CDR2 SASEGT. The chain's CDR3 is CASSEGFFLDQPQHF. The CDR3, as DNA: TGTGCCAGCAGTGAGGGGTTTTTCTTGGATCAGCCCCAGCATTTT.

This clonotype was counted only a few times. This chain links TRBV12-3 or TRBV12-4 with TRBJ2-3; 11 bases align to TRBD2. V lost 5 bases to trimming and J lost 0 bases; unmatched junction nucleotides: 7. The CDR3 covers 17 residues. Written as DNA, the CDR3 is TGTGCCAGCAGTCCCTGGACTAGCGGGCCCAGCACAGATACGCAGTATTTT. This translates into CASSPWTSGPSTDTQYF.

This clonotype was counted between two and nine times. The chain uses TRBV2 and TRBJ1-4; 7 bases are a match to TRBD1. This CDR3 is built from 13 residues. Germline CDR1 is SNHLY and CDR2 is FYNNEI. J gave up 4 bases and V 6 bases, and 2 bases lay outside the gene matches. The DNA of the CDR3 is TGTGCCAGCAGGGACAGGATTAATGAAAAACTGTTTTTT. This encodes CASRDRINEKLFF.

Many counts were recorded for this clonotype. This chain links TRBV12-3 or TRBV12-4 with TRBJ2-3; 12 bases line up with TRBD2. The CDR3 covers 15 residues. Trimming removed 4 bases from V and 6 bases from J; junction bases left unmatched: 5. Written as DNA, the CDR3 is TGTGCCAGCAGTTCTGGACTAGCGGGATGGGATACGCAGTATTTT. It is translated as CASSSGLAGWDTQYF.

This clonotype was picked up a small number of times. The chain carries TRBV12-3 or TRBV12-4 and TRBJ1-5; 9 bases map to TRBD1. After removal of 2 bases from V and 2 bases from J, the junction contained 4 bases not matched to a gene. The CDR3 covers 16 residues. CDR3 sequence reads: CASSLTGGRGNQPQHF. The CDR3 DNA reads TGTGCCAGCAGTTTAACAGGGGGCCGAGGCAATCAGCCCCAGCATTTT.

This clonotype was observed at least ten times. This sequence joins TRBV7-3 and TRBJ2-1; D is ambiguous. The CDR3 contains 13 residues. V lost 5 bases, J lost 4 bases, and 9 bases lay in between. Germline CDR1 reads SGHTA; CDR2 reads FQGTGA. CDR3 DNA sequence: TGTGCCAGCAGCCCAACACCGTACAATGAGCAGTTCTTC. Translated: CASSPTPYNEQFF. Filled out from reference TRBV7-3 and TRBJ2-1, the complete variable domain reads GAGVSQTPSNKVTEKGKYVELRCDPISGHTALYWYRQSLGQGPEFLIYFQGTGAADDSGLPNDRFFAVRPEGSVSTLKIQRTERGDSAVYLCASSPTPYNEQFFGPGTRLTVL.

The chain employs TRBV20-1 and TRBJ2-3; D remains unclear. Germline-derived CDR1 and CDR2 are DFQATT and SNEGSKA (reference sequence). V was trimmed by 6 bases and J by 5 bases, leaving 9 bases between them. The CDR3 is 11 residues long. CDR3: CSARLVDTQYF. In DNA form, the CDR3 reads TGCAGTGCGAGACTGGTAGATACGCAGTATTTT.

This clonotype showed up many times. The chain uses TRBV4-1 and TRBJ1-2; D remains unclear. V was cut by 0 bases and J by 10 bases, with 15 bases left in between. Germline CDR1 and CDR2: MGHRA and YSYEKL. The CDR3 extends over 14 amino acids. CDR3 region: CASSQEGGLYPYTF. DNA for the CDR3: TGCGCCAGCAGCCAAGAGGGTGGGCTTTACCCCTACACCTTC.